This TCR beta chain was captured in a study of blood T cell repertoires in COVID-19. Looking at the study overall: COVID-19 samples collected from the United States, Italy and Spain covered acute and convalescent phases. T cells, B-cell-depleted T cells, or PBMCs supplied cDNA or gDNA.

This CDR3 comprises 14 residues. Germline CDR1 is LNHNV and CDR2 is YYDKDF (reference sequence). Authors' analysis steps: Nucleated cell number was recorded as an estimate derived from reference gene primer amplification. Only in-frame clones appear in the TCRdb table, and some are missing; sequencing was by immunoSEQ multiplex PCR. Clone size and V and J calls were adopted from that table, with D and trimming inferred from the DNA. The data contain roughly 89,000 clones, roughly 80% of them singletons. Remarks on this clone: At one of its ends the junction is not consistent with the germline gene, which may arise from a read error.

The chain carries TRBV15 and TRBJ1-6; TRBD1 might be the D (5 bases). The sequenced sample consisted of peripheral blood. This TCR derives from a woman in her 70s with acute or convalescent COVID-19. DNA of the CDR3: TGTGCCACCGGCAGGTGGGGGGATGAGTCACCCCTCCACTTT. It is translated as CATGRWGDESPLHF.